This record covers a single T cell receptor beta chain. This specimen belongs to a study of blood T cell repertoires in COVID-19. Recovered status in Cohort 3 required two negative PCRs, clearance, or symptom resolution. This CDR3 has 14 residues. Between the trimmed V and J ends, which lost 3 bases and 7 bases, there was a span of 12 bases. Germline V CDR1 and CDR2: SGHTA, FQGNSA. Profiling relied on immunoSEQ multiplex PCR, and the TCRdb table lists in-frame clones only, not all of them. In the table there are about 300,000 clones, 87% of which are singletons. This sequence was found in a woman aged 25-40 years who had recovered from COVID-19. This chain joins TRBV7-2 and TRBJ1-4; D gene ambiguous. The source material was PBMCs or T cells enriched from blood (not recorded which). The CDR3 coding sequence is TGTGCCAGCAGCTTCTACCCAACTGCTGAAAAACTGTTTTTT. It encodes CASSFYPTAEKLFF.